The rows below give T cell receptor beta chains drawn from one sample of a study of cytomegalovirus exposure and HLA in healthy donors. Generated by immunoSEQ multiplex PCR, the TCRdb table keeps only in-frame clones and is missing some. The table lists 150,000 to 190,000 clones, about 80% of them singletons, with under 7.5% in the top ten. Material: PBMCs. These receptors were obtained from a woman aged 45-59 years in good health and CMV-seropositive. Each CDR3 is given with its conserved first and last residue. A D gene is named only where the DNA matches it firmly. A clone size is listed for some rows: how often the clone was seen (once, few, many), or a class if it is expanded.

clone_size	d_call	v_call	j_call	cdr3_nt	cdr3_aa
once	-	TRBV7-9	TRBJ2-7	TGTGCCAGCAGCTTCGGGTCCACCTACGAGCAGTACTTC	CASSFGSTYEQYF
once	TRBD1	TRBV7-9	TRBJ2-7	TGTGCCAGCAGCTTAAGGGGGCTAGAGGACGAGCAGTACTTC	CASSLRGLEDEQYF
-	-	TRBV9	TRBJ2-2	TGTGCCAGCATGGGAACAGGGCGGACCGGGGAGCTGTTTTTT	CASMGTGRTGELFF
-	-	TRBV7-9	TRBJ2-4	TGTGCCAGCAGCCCTGTCTCGGACATTCAGTACTTC	CASSPVSDIQYF
-	-	TRBV6-5	TRBJ2-7	TGTGCCACTTCTATCCTGGTCCCGGAGTACGAGCAGTACTTC	CATSILVPEYEQYF
-	-	TRBV11-3	TRBJ2-1	TGTGCCAGCAGCTTAGATGCCCCAGGTAGGGGGACAAATGAGCAGTTCTTC	CASSLDAPGRGTNEQFF
once	-	TRBV5-1	TRBJ2-1	TGCGCCAGCAGCTTGGGTAACTCCTACAATGAGCAGTTCTTC	CASSLGNSYNEQFF
few	TRBD2	TRBV6-1	TRBJ2-7	TGTGCCAGCAGTGACGGACGGGGGGGAATCAAGCAGTACTTC	CASSDGRGGIKQYF
-	TRBD2	TRBV27	TRBJ2-3	TGTGCCAGCAGTTTACAGCGGGGGGGCGGCACAGATACGCAGTATTTT	CASSLQRGGGTDTQYF
-	-	TRBV4-1	TRBJ1-5	TGCGCCAGCAGCCAAGCGCCGGGGAGGGGACCTCAGCCCCAGCATTTT	CASSQAPGRGPQPQHF
-	-	TRBV5-1	TRBJ1-1	TGCGCCAGCAGCGGAGGACCCAAGAACACTGAAGCTTTCTTT	CASSGGPKNTEAFF
-	-	TRBV7-2	TRBJ1-2	TGTGCCAGCAGCCTAACTAACTATGGCTACACCTTC	CASSLTNYGYTF
-	TRBD2	TRBV6-5	TRBJ2-1	TGTGCCAGCACTCGGGGGGGCGTAAATGAGCAGTTCTTC	CASTRGGVNEQFF
-	-	TRBV15	TRBJ1-1	TGTGCCACCAGCAGAGATCTAACTCTGAAGACAGGTGAACGTACTGAAGCTTTCTTT	CATSRDLTLKTGERTEAFF
once	TRBD2	TRBV9	TRBJ2-3	TGTGCCAGCAGCGTAGCAGCGGGGGGGCAAGATACGCAGTATTTT	CASSVAAGGQDTQYF
few	TRBD1	TRBV23-1	TRBJ2-3	TGCGCCAGGGGGACAGTGGGGGCAGATACGCAGTATTTT	CARGTVGADTQYF
few	-	TRBV7-9	TRBJ2-3	TGTGCCAGCAGCTTAGAGGGAGGAGGGGATACGCAGTATTTT	CASSLEGGGDTQYF
once	TRBD1	TRBV10-3	TRBJ1-6	TGTGCCATCAGTGATACACAGGGGATAGCTTCACCCCTCCACTTT	CAISDTQGIASPLHF
-	TRBD2	TRBV18	TRBJ2-1	TGTGCCAGCTCACCAAACTCGGGGGGGGGTATGGATGAGCAGTTCTTC	CASSPNSGGGMDEQFF
-	TRBD2	TRBV4-2	TRBJ2-1	TGTGCCAGCGGACTGCAGCGGGGGGGCACGAATGAGCAGTTCTTC	CASGLQRGGTNEQFF
-	TRBD2	TRBV5-1	TRBJ2-7	TGCGCCAGCAGCTTGGGACTAGCGGGTTTCTACGAGCAGTACTTC	CASSLGLAGFYEQYF
-	TRBD1	TRBV13	TRBJ1-5	TGTGCCAGCAGCCCTCCCAGGGACAGGGAAAAACATAGCAATCAGCCCCAGCATTTT	CASSPPRDREKHSNQPQHF
-	-	TRBV30	TRBJ1-2	TGTGCCTGGAGTGCAGCGAACTATGGCTACACCTTC	CAWSAANYGYTF
-	-	TRBV27	TRBJ1-2	TGTGCCAGCAGTTACAGCGGGAGCCACTATGGCTACACCTTC	CASSYSGSHYGYTF